These 23 T cell receptor beta chains were sequenced from one sample in a study of cytomegalovirus exposure and HLA in healthy donors. PCR used 60 Vbeta primers and 13 Jbeta primers. Profiling relied on immunoSEQ multiplex PCR, and the TCRdb table lists in-frame clones only, not all of them. The sample holds more than 150,000 clones, around three quarters seen once. The material sequenced was PBMCs. All receptors derive from a woman aged 30 to 39 in good health and CMV-seropositive.

The CDR3 DNA is TGTGCCAGCAGCCAGACAGGGGGGCGCACAGATACGCAGTATTTT. This encodes CASSQTGGRTDTQYF. The chain is built from TRBV4-2 and TRBJ2-3, with TRBD1 identical over 9 bases. Germline V lookup: CDR1 LGHNA, CDR2 YNFKEQ. The CDR3 has 15 residues. V lost 3 bases and J lost 1; bases outside the gene matches: 2.

The chain employs TRBV28 and TRBJ2-7; a possible D gene is TRBD1 (6 bases). The CDR3 totals 12 residues. Germline V CDR1 and CDR2: MDHEN, SYDVKM. The V and J ends lost 6 bases and 5 bases respectively, with 11 bases between them. This chain's CDR3 is CASSPRGDEQYF. The CDR3 DNA reads as TGTGCCAGCAGCCCCAGGGGAGACGAGCAGTACTTC.

The chain uses TRBV28 and TRBJ1-5, with D possibly being TRBD1 (5 bases). CDR3 length equals 11 residues. Trimming shortened V by 11 bases and J by 2 bases, and 7 bases separated the two germline ends. Germline V CDR1 and CDR2: MDHEN, SYDVKM. The CDR3, as DNA: TGTGCCTCGGGGGGCAATCAGCCCCAGCATTTT. Translation: CASGGNQPQHF. Drawing the rest from reference TRBV28 and TRBJ1-5, the complete variable domain is DVKVTQSSRYLVKRTGEKVFLECVQDMDHENMFWYRQDPGLGLRLIYFSYDVKMKEKGDIPEGYSVSREKKERFSLILESASTNQTSMYLCASGGNQPQHFGDGTRLSIL.

The rearrangement joins TRBV10-3 to TRBJ1-2; possibly TRBD1 for D (5 bases). Trimming removed 6 bases at V and 2 bases at J, with 10 bases between. CDR3 length equals 13 residues. CDR1 and CDR2 (germline): ENHRY, SYGVKD. CDR3 DNA: TGTGCCATCAGGAGGTCAGGGAACTATGGCTACACCTTC. This codes for CAIRRSGNYGYTF.

About this clone: In the same sample, other DNA sequences code for this CDR3. The chain joins TRBV28 to TRBJ1-5, with no clear D. The ends were cut back, 2 bases at V and 6 bases at J, with 5 bases in the middle. The CDR3 runs to 12 residues. The V gene's germline CDR1 is MDHEN and CDR2 SYDVKM. In DNA, the CDR3 is TGTGCCAGCAGTTTACGGGGTCAGCCCCAGCATTTT. Amino acid sequence: CASSLRGQPQHF.

This clone was seen more than once but under ten times. This rearrangement joins TRBV10-2 to TRBJ1-4; the D is unclear. From germline, CDR1 is WSHSY and CDR2 SAAADI. The CDR3 covers 14 residues. V was clipped by 1 base and J by 7 bases, with 10 bases between them. The DNA for the CDR3 is TGCGCCAGCAGTGAGTTTCTATCCCGTGAAAAACTGTTTTTT. Protein: CASSEFLSREKLFF.

The chain carries TRBV5-4 and TRBJ2-7; 7 bases fit TRBD1. The CDR3 extends over 13 amino acids. J was trimmed by 6 bases and V by 3 bases; bases with no gene match: 6. Germline values: CDR1 SGHNT, CDR2 YYREEE (reference sequence). CDR3: CASSYDRVSEQYF. The CDR3 DNA reads as TGTGCCAGCAGCTATGACAGGGTAAGCGAGCAGTACTTC.

This clone came up a few times. The V call is TRBV28, the J call TRBJ2-7; TRBD1 aligns across 8 bases. J gave up 5 bases and V 2 bases, and 8 bases lay outside the gene matches. The CDR3 has 15 amino acids. Germline V CDR1 and CDR2: MDHEN, SYDVKM. CDR3 sequence reads: CASSLLQGAFDEQYF. The CDR3 DNA sequence: TGTGCCAGCAGTTTACTTCAGGGGGCGTTCGACGAGCAGTACTTC.

This clone was seen once. The rearrangement links TRBV4-1 to TRBJ2-7; the D gene is possibly TRBD1 (5 bases). V lost 4 bases and J lost 2, with 12 bases in between. The CDR3 totals 14 residues. CDR1 and CDR2 (germline): MGHRA, YSYEKL. This CDR3 is CASSREDNTYEQYF. The CDR3 region has the DNA TGCGCCAGCAGCCGAGAGGACAATACCTACGAGCAGTACTTC.

This clone showed up just a few times. This chain joins TRBV7-2 and TRBJ2-7; TRBD2 matches at 12 bases. The V and J ends lost 5 bases and 3 bases, in that order; junction bases with no gene match: 2. The CDR3 contains 14 residues. CDR1 is SGHTA and CDR2 is FQGNSA in the germline V gene. The CDR3 is CASSRTSGNYEQYF. The CDR3 region has the DNA TGTGCCAGCAGCCGGACTAGCGGGAACTACGAGCAGTACTTC.

The gene calls are TRBV11-2 and TRBJ1-2; D might be TRBD1 (6 bases). The V and J ends lost 5 bases and 8 bases respectively, with 18 bases between them. The germline V gene encodes CDR1 SGHAT and CDR2 FQNNGV. There are 14 residues in the CDR3. The CDR3 DNA is TGTGCCAGCAGCGAAACAGGGAAGAGAAGCGGCTACACCTTC. Translating it yields CASSETGKRSGYTF.

The V call is TRBV5-1, the J call TRBJ1-3; D ambiguous. V lost 4 bases and J lost 2, with 16 bases in between. Germline-derived CDR1 and CDR2 are SGHRS and YFSETQ. The CDR3 has 16 amino acids. Here the CDR3 reads CASSPLDPGTGNTIYF. Written as DNA, the CDR3 is TGCGCCAGCAGCCCCCTAGACCCGGGAACTGGAAACACCATATATTTT. Full variable domain (rest looked up from reference TRBV5-1 and TRBJ1-3): KAGVTQTPRYLIKTRGQQVTLSCSPISGHRSVSWYQQTPGQGLQFLFEYFSETQRNKGNFPGRFSGRQFSNSRSEMNVSTLELGDSALYLCASSPLDPGTGNTIYFGEGSWLTVV.

The chain is built from TRBV2 and TRBJ1-3, with 10 bases matching TRBD1. The CDR3 has 16 amino acids. The germline CDR1 and CDR2 sequences are SNHLY and FYNNEI. V shed 8 bases and J 0 bases; nucleotides not matched to a gene: 7. CDR3: CASLRDRGYSGNTIYF. CDR3 in DNA: TGTGCCAGCCTCCGGGACAGGGGCTACTCTGGAAACACCATATATTTT.

The V and J genes are TRBV27 and TRBJ2-5, with 7 bases lining up with TRBD2. Germline CDR1 and CDR2: MNHEY and SMNVEV (reference sequence). The CDR3 length is 15 residues. The V gene end was trimmed by 3 bases and the J gene end by 5 bases; junction bases not matched to a gene: 9. The CDR3 loop reads CASSFRGGDLETQYF. The CDR3 DNA reads TGTGCCAGCAGTTTTCGGGGAGGGGACCTCGAGACCCAGTACTTC.

The chain employs TRBV6-5 and TRBJ2-2; possibly TRBD2 for D (5 bases). The CDR3 sequence is 15 residues long. The germline V gene encodes CDR1 MNHEY and CDR2 SVGAGI. V was trimmed by 3 bases and J by 4 bases, leaving 12 bases between them. The CDR3 nucleotides read TGTGCCAGCAGTTATAAAACAGAGGGCACCGGGGAGCTGTTTTTT. Translated, it gives CASSYKTEGTGELFF.

The chain has TRBV2 and TRBJ2-1; D perhaps matches TRBD1 (5 bases). With 3 bases removed from V and 5 bases from J, the gap between germline ends came to 17 bases. The germline CDR1 and CDR2 sequences are SNHLY and FYNNEI. The CDR3 spans 16 residues. DNA for the CDR3: TGTGCCAGCAGTGATACGATGGACACTTACAACAATGAGCAGTTCTTC. Its protein product is CASSDTMDTYNNEQFF.

The chain uses TRBV4-1 and TRBJ2-7, with 10 positions matching TRBD1. Unmatched junction bases numbered 11, after V lost 0 bases and J lost 6 bases. Germline V gene sequence: CDR1 MGHRA, CDR2 YSYEKL. The CDR3 is 17 amino acids. The CDR3 protein is CASSQDRAGTGDSEQYF. The CDR3 DNA reads as TGCGCCAGCAGCCAAGATCGAGCGGGGACAGGGGATAGCGAGCAGTACTTC.

The rearrangement links TRBV10-3 to TRBJ1-2; 7 bases line up with TRBD1. V shed 6 bases, J shed 7 bases, and the junction held 2 bases outside the gene matches. CDR1 is ENHRY, CDR2 SYGVKD, per germline. The CDR3 length is 11 residues. The CDR3 bases are TGTGCCATCAGGGGGACAGTTGGCTACACCTTC. It codes for CAIRGTVGYTF.

This clone was picked up a small number of times. The chain combines TRBV11-3 with TRBJ2-4, with TRBD2 matching 7 bases. CDR1 and CDR2 (germline): SGHNT, YENEEA. The CDR3 runs 12 residues. The V gene end was trimmed by 5 bases and the J gene end by 9 bases; junction bases not matched to a gene: 4. The CDR3 region has the DNA TGTGCCAGCAGCCCGCCGGGGGGCATTCAGTACTTC. Translation gives CASSPPGGIQYF.

The CDR3 region is CASSFRVGTEAFF. The CDR3 bases are TGTGCCAGCAGTTTCAGGGTGGGCACTGAAGCTTTCTTT. The chain has TRBV27 and TRBJ1-1; TRBD1 might be the D (5 bases). Germline CDR1 MNHEY, CDR2 SMNVEV (reference sequence). V shed 3 bases and J shed 4 bases, with 9 bases lying between them. The CDR3 is 13 amino acids.

The chain combines TRBV29-1 with TRBJ2-5, with D tentatively TRBD1 (5 bases). The J call may be mistaken, given a closer DNA end match to TRBJ2-7. CDR3 length: 15 amino acids. Germline V gene data show CDR1 as SQVTM and CDR2 as ANQGSEA. For the CDR3, the DNA is TGCAGCGTCTCTTATTCTCAGGGAAGATTCTACGAGCAGTACTTC. Protein product: CSVSYSQGRFYEQYF.

The genes are TRBV19 and TRBJ1-6; 7 nucleotides line up with TRBD1. The CDR3 has 15 residues. The germline gives CDR1 LNHDA, CDR2 SQIVND (reference sequence). V lost 3 bases, J lost 9 bases, and 8 bases stayed unmatched. In nucleotides, the CDR3 is TGTGCCAGTAGTATCGGGCAGGGGGTGGTTTCACCCCTCCACTTT. This gives the protein CASSIGQGVVSPLHF.

Concerning this clone: Within the sample, other DNA sequences also encode this same CDR3. The chain joins TRBV7-2 to TRBJ2-7; 9 bases fit TRBD1. From germline, CDR1 is SGHTA and CDR2 FQGNSA. This CDR3 is built from 15 residues. Trimming cost V 3 bases and J 1 base; bases outside gene matches: 4. CDR3 amino acids: CASSFTGTGSYEQYF. CDR3 bases: TGTGCCAGCAGCTTTACCGGGACAGGGTCCTACGAGCAGTACTTC.